These 11 T cell receptor beta chains came from one sample sequenced in a study of naive and memory T cell subsets. The beta constant-region primer was an equimolar mix of two oligonucleotides covering TRBC1 and TRBC2. TCRdb re-called the UMI-ligation and nested PCR reads with MiXCR, one entry per CDR3 protein. The profile shows more than 4,000 distinct CDR3 sequences, 7.2% of them singletons. Input material: CD4+ TEMRA cells from blood. The subset here: effector memory re-expressing CD45RA, CD45RA+ CD27-. These receptors all come from a human donor in good health.

This clonotype was detected many times. The chain joins TRBV2 to TRBJ2-3; tentatively, D is TRBD2 (6 bases). Trimming removed 8 bases at V and 0 bases at J, with 12 bases between. The germline gives CDR1 SNHLY, CDR2 FYNNEI. The CDR3 covers 14 residues. The CDR3 protein is CASLGLTSTDTQYF. The DNA of the CDR3 is TGTGCCAGCCTAGGACTAACTAGCACAGATACGCAGTATTTT.

This clonotype was counted many times. J is TRBJ2-5 and V is TRBV28; the D gene could be TRBD1 or TRBD2 (5 bases each). With 2 bases removed from V and 7 bases from J, the gap between germline ends came to 11 bases. This CDR3 spans 13 amino acids. The germline gives CDR1 MDHEN, CDR2 SYDVKM. CDR3 sequence reads: CASSLSLGGTQYF. The CDR3 DNA sequence: TGTGCCAGCAGTTTAAGTCTTGGGGGGACCCAGTACTTC.

For this clonotype: This could be a read error, since a much larger clone is one nucleotide away. The V gene is TRBV20-1, the J gene TRBJ2-2; D may be TRBD2 (6 bases). The CDR3 runs 16 residues. Germline values: CDR1 DFQATT, CDR2 SNEGSKA (reference sequence). The CDR3 DNA is TGCAGTACTAGATGGGGAGGCGGGGTGAACACCGGGGAGCTGTTTTTT. The encoded protein is CSTRWGGGVNTGELFF.

The chain links TRBV7-9 to TRBJ1-2; 8 nucleotides align to TRBD1. The V gene end was trimmed by 6 bases and the J gene end by 6 bases; junction bases not matched to a gene: 9. This CDR3 region has 14 residues. Germline CDR1 reads SEHNR; CDR2 reads FQNEAQ (reference sequence). This CDR3 reads CASSKARGQHGYTF. The CDR3 DNA is TGTGCCAGCAGTAAGGCCAGGGGGCAGCATGGCTACACCTTC.

This chain joins TRBV12-5 and TRBJ2-4; TRBD1 aligns across 7 bases. The V and J ends lost 0 bases and 3 bases, in that order; junction bases with no gene match: 14. CDR3 length equals 19 residues. From germline, CDR1 is LGHNT and CDR2 FRNRAP. The CDR3 sequence is CASGLVPLRTGFDKNIQYF. CDR3 bases: TGTGCTAGTGGTTTGGTACCACTCCGGACAGGTTTCGACAAAAACATTCAGTACTTC.

This clonotype was seen a handful of times. The gene calls are TRBV6-1 and TRBJ2-2, with D maybe TRBD2 (5 bases). Germline CDR1 MNHNS, CDR2 SASEGT. CDR3 length: 18 amino acids. V was clipped by 2 bases and J by 2 bases, with 18 bases between them. CDR3 sequence: CASSERGREARNTGELFF. Here the CDR3 DNA reads TGTGCCAGCAGTGAACGGGGTCGAGAAGCCCGAAACACCGGGGAGCTGTTTTTT.

This clonotype was counted at least ten times. The V and J genes are TRBV10-3 and TRBJ2-2, with 8 bases aligning to TRBD2. The V and J ends lost 6 bases and 0 bases, in that order; junction bases with no gene match: 3. The CDR3 spans 15 residues. Per the germline V gene, CDR1 is ENHRY and CDR2 is SYGVKD. CDR3 protein: CAIRPGLANTGELFF. CDR3 nucleotides: TGTGCCATCAGACCGGGACTAGCGAACACCGGGGAGCTGTTTTTT.

This clonotype is classed as medium-sized. The rearrangement joins TRBV2 to TRBJ1-5, with 8 bases fitting TRBD1. The V gene end was trimmed by 4 bases and the J gene end by 2 bases; junction bases not matched to a gene: 1. Germline CDR1 SNHLY, CDR2 FYNNEI. This CDR3 region has 14 residues. For the CDR3, the DNA is TGTGCCAGCAGTGTGGACAGGGGCAATCAGCCCCAGCATTTT. This codes for CASSVDRGNQPQHF.

As regards this clonotype: This could be a read error, since a much larger clone is one nucleotide away. The rearrangement uses TRBV5-6 and TRBJ2-3, with D possibly being TRBD1 (6 bases). Germline CDR1 and CDR2: SGHDT and YYEEEE. The length of the CDR3 is 16 residues. Deletions cut 2 bases from V and 3 bases from J, with 16 bases between. This CDR3 reads CASSLYLGGDTDTQYF. Here the CDR3 DNA reads TGTGCCAGCAGCTTATATTTAGGGGGTGATACAGATACGCAGTATTTT.

Ten or more counts support this clonotype. CDR3 region: CSAQYTGLRGDEQYF. The CDR3 DNA is TGCAGTGCCCAATATACAGGACTCCGCGGGGACGAGCAGTACTTC. The rearrangement uses TRBV20-1 and TRBJ2-7; D may be TRBD2 (6 bases). Trimming removed 6 bases from V and 5 bases from J, with 23 bases in between. Per germline, CDR1 DFQATT and CDR2 SNEGSKA (reference sequence). The CDR3 loop spans 15 amino acids.

This clonotype has at least ten counts. CDR3 sequence reads: CASSLVTGSPSTDTQYF. CDR3 DNA sequence: TGCGCCAGCAGCTTGGTGACAGGGTCGCCTAGCACAGATACGCAGTATTTT. The V and J genes are TRBV5-1 and TRBJ2-3; 7 bases agree with TRBD1. This CDR3 region has 17 residues. V was pared by 0 bases and J by 0 bases, with 7 bases of the junction left unmatched. Per germline, CDR1 SGHRS and CDR2 YFSETQ.